The 28 T cell receptor beta chains in this list originate from one sample, sequenced in a study of blood T cell repertoires in COVID-19. Only in-frame clones appear in the TCRdb table, and some are missing; sequencing was by immunoSEQ multiplex PCR. The sample consists of around 270,000 clones, roughly 86% of them appearing once. The sequenced sample consisted of peripheral blood. These TCRs come from a man aged 35 to 55 who had recovered from COVID-19.

The chain links TRBV21-1 to TRBJ1-5. TRBV21-1 is recorded as a pseudogene. CDR3 length: 17 residues. In DNA form, the CDR3 reads TGTGCCAGCAGCAAAGCGCGGCGTCAGAATAGCAATCAGCCCCAGCATTTT. Translation gives CASSKARRQNSNQPQHF.

This sequence joins TRBV6-5 and TRBJ2-7, with D perhaps TRBD2 (7 bases). The CDR3 runs to 15 residues. Germline CDR1 reads MNHEY; CDR2 reads SVGAGI. V was shortened by 0 bases and J by 3 bases, with 12 bases between the two germline ends. CDR3 nucleotide sequence: TGTGCCAGCAGTTACTCTGGGGGGGGGCTCTACGAGCAGTACTTC. This translates into CASSYSGGGLYEQYF.

With respect to this clone: This may arise from a read error, as a much more abundant clone is one base away. The chain uses TRBV9 and TRBJ2-1; 7 bases align to TRBD1. The CDR3 loop spans 15 amino acids. V trimming: 4 bases; J trimming: 1 base; junction bases outside the gene matches: 5. Germline loops: CDR1 SGDLS, CDR2 YYNGEE. The CDR3 loop is CASSNRDSSYNEQFF. CDR3 DNA sequence: TGTGCCAGCAGCAACCGGGACAGTTCCTACAATGAGCAGTTCTTC.

The chain employs TRBV6-5 and TRBJ2-1; 9 bases are shared with TRBD2. CDR1 is MNHEY and CDR2 is SVGAGI in the germline V gene. The CDR3 is 15 amino acids. The trim removed 6 bases at V and 2 bases at J, leaving 5 bases unmatched. For the CDR3, the DNA is TGTGCCAGCAGCCTCATAGCGGGGGCCTACAATGAGCAGTTCTTC. As protein: CASSLIAGAYNEQFF.

The chain combines TRBV5-1 with TRBJ2-1; 12 bases are a match to TRBD2. Germline V CDR1 and CDR2: SGHRS, YFSETQ. There are 16 residues in the CDR3. V lost 4 bases and J lost 14; bases outside the gene matches: 16. The CDR3 loop is CASSPQTSGRLGVKFF. The CDR3 DNA reads TGCGCCAGCAGCCCCCAGACTAGCGGGAGATTAGGGGTAAAGTTCTTC.

This clone was seen once. The rearrangement links TRBV30 to TRBJ1-3; D not resolved. The CDR3 extends over 13 amino acids. Germline-derived CDR1 and CDR2 are GTSNPN and SVGIG (reference sequence). V lost 0 bases, J lost 4 bases, and 7 bases lay in between. CDR3 nucleotide sequence: TGTGCCTGGAGTGTACGGAGGGGAAACACCATATATTTT. Translated, it gives CAWSVRRGNTIYF.

The chain carries TRBV7-2 and TRBJ2-5, with a tentative D call TRBD2 (6 bases). V gave up 1 base and J gave up 4 bases, with 10 bases separating them. The CDR3 is 14 residues long. Germline V gives CDR1 SGHTA, CDR2 FQGNSA. CDR3 bases: TGTGCCAGCAGCTTAGGGAGGGTCCGAGAGACCCAGTACTTC. Its protein is CASSLGRVRETQYF. The full variable domain, its missing parts supplied by reference TRBV7-2 and TRBJ2-5, is GAGVSQSPSNKVTEKGKDVELRCDPISGHTALYWYRQSLGQGLEFLIYFQGNSAPDKSGLPSDRFSAERTGGSVSTLTIQRTQQEDSAVYLCASSLGRVRETQYFGPGTRLLVL.

V and J are TRBV28 and TRBJ2-1; tentative D call: TRBD2 (6 bases). This CDR3 is 17 amino acids long. Trimming took 5 bases from V and 4 from J, leaving 21 bases between them. The germline V gene has CDR1 MDHEN and CDR2 SYDVKM. CDR3 nucleotides: TGTGCCAGCAGTGAGCTACAGCGGGCAAGACCTTACAATGAGCAGTTCTTC. Protein sequence: CASSELQRARPYNEQFF.

The V call is TRBV7-2, the J call TRBJ2-1; D unresolved. The CDR3 runs to 14 residues. Germline V lookup: CDR1 SGHTA, CDR2 FQGNSA. The germline V and J ends were trimmed by 3 bases and 5 bases, with 11 bases remaining between them. CDR3 region: CASSFRGHDNEQFF. In DNA form, the CDR3 reads TGTGCCAGCAGCTTTAGAGGCCACGACAATGAGCAGTTCTTC.

The chain combines TRBV18 with TRBJ2-7; the D gene is possibly TRBD1 (6 bases). Trimming left V 3 bases short and J 7 bases short, with 13 bases between. The CDR3 length is 13 residues. The germline gives CDR1 KGHSH, CDR2 LQKENI. Here the CDR3 DNA reads TGTGCCAGCTCACCGCCCACAGGGCTTGAGCAGTACTTC. Protein: CASSPPTGLEQYF.

The chain employs TRBV7-2 and TRBJ2-5; D call uncertain. Per the germline V gene, CDR1 is SGHTA and CDR2 is FQGNSA. Trimming removed 1 base at V and 5 bases at J, with 17 bases between. This CDR3 contains 16 residues. CDR3 region: CASSLGALPWPETQYF. CDR3 DNA: TGTGCCAGCAGCTTAGGAGCGCTCCCTTGGCCGGAGACCCAGTACTTC.

The rearrangement joins TRBV15 to TRBJ2-1; 7 bases match TRBD1. Germline trimming cut 0 bases from V and 7 bases from J; bases unmatched to any gene: 12. The germline CDR1 and CDR2 sequences are LNHNV and YYDKDF (reference sequence). The CDR3 sequence is 17 residues long. The CDR3 region has the DNA TGTGCCACCAGCAGAGATCAGGGGGAAGTCGGAGGAAATGAGCAGTTCTTC. The encoded protein is CATSRDQGEVGGNEQFF.

The rearrangement joins TRBV27 to TRBJ2-7, with D uncertain. The CDR3 has 14 residues. V was shortened by 3 bases and J by 3 bases, with 12 bases between the two germline ends. The germline V gene encodes CDR1 MNHEY and CDR2 SMNVEV (reference sequence). The DNA for the CDR3 is TGTGCCAGCAGTTTGACACCTTCCATCTACGAGCAGTACTTC. Translation gives CASSLTPSIYEQYF.

V and J are TRBV18 and TRBJ2-7; TRBD1 matches at 12 bases. The CDR3 extends over 14 amino acids. Unmatched junction bases numbered 4, after V lost 6 bases and J lost 4 bases. Germline V CDR1 and CDR2: KGHSH, LQKENI. CDR3 DNA sequence: TGTGCCAGCTCCCCGGGACAGGGGGCATACGAGCAGTACTTC. Protein: CASSPGQGAYEQYF. Variable domain in full (rest from reference TRBV18 and TRBJ2-7): NAGVMQNPRHLVRRRGQEARLRCSPMKGHSHVYWYRQLPEEGLKFMVYLQKENIIDESGMPKERFSAEFPKEGPSILRIQQVVRGDSAAYFCASSPGQGAYEQYFGPGTRLTVT.

This clone was recorded only once. This chain uses TRBV5-4 with TRBJ1-5, with D perhaps matching TRBD1 (5 bases). The ends were cut back, 3 bases at V and 2 bases at J, with 12 bases in the middle. The CDR3 totals 15 residues. Germline-derived CDR1 and CDR2 are SGHNT and YYREEE (reference sequence). CDR3 sequence: CASSSGGGGNQPQHF. The CDR3 nucleotides read TGTGCCAGCAGCTCGGGGGGAGGGGGCAATCAGCCCCAGCATTTT.

V is TRBV6-5 and J is TRBJ1-6; possibly TRBD1 for D (5 bases). Germline V CDR1 and CDR2: MNHEY, SVGAGI. The CDR3 consists of 15 residues. V lost 6 bases and J lost 1, with 10 bases in between. The DNA for the CDR3 is TGTGCCAGCAGGGCCGGGGGTTCCTATAATTCACCCCTCCACTTT. It is translated as CASRAGGSYNSPLHF.

This clone was seen a few times. CDR3 amino acids: CAISFGRGNDYGYTF. The CDR3 coding sequence is TGTGCCATCAGTTTCGGGAGGGGCAATGACTATGGCTACACCTTC. The rearrangement joins TRBV10-3 to TRBJ1-2; TRBD1 is a possible D gene (5 bases). CDR1 ENHRY and CDR2 SYGVKD come from the germline V gene. V lost 5 bases, J lost 3 bases, and 16 bases lay in between. The CDR3 consists of 15 residues.

Note on this clone: Other DNA sequences of this sample code for an identical CDR3. The chain combines TRBV5-1 with TRBJ2-7; possible D gene TRBD2, 5 bases. The V and J ends lost 4 bases and 4 bases respectively, with 6 bases between them. The CDR3 is made up of 11 amino acids. Germline-derived CDR1 and CDR2 are SGHRS and YFSETQ. CDR3 protein: CASSGGYEQYF. The DNA for the CDR3 is TGCGCCAGCAGCGGAGGATACGAGCAGTACTTC. Full variable domain (outside the CDR3, taken from reference TRBV5-1 and TRBJ2-7): KAGVTQTPRYLIKTRGQQVTLSCSPISGHRSVSWYQQTPGQGLQFLFEYFSETQRNKGNFPGRFSGRQFSNSRSEMNVSTLELGDSALYLCASSGGYEQYFGPGTRLTVT.

The chain employs TRBV5-6 and TRBJ2-7; 9 bases align to TRBD1. The CDR3 totals 16 residues. Unmatched junction bases numbered 7, after V lost 0 bases and J lost 3 bases. Per the germline V gene, CDR1 is SGHDT and CDR2 is YYEEEE. The CDR3 is CASSLGSGQGFYEQYF. CDR3 coding DNA: TGTGCCAGCAGCTTGGGTAGCGGACAGGGGTTCTACGAGCAGTACTTC.

This chain joins TRBV9 and TRBJ2-5, with TRBD2 matching over 7 bases. This CDR3 is built from 15 residues. CDR1 is SGDLS, CDR2 YYNGEE, per germline. V dropped 6 bases and J dropped 5; count of bases not matched to a gene: 13. CDR3 DNA: TGTGCCAGCACCCAGGGTGGGAGGGCCCGGGAGACCCAGTACTTC. It translates to CASTQGGRARETQYF.

The chain recombines TRBV27 with TRBJ2-7, with TRBD2 matching 8 bases. The germline V gene has CDR1 MNHEY and CDR2 SMNVEV (reference sequence). The CDR3 loop spans 13 amino acids. V was pared by 5 bases and J by 4 bases, with 4 bases of the junction left unmatched. The CDR3 DNA reads as TGTGCCAGCAGTACGCGGGGGGAGTACGAGCAGTACTTC. Translated: CASSTRGEYEQYF.

This clone appeared a single time. The V call is TRBV6-2 or TRBV6-3, the J call TRBJ2-5, with a weak D call TRBD2 (6 bases). Germline CDR1 MNHEY, CDR2 SVGEGT. CDR3 size: 15 residues. The V and J ends lost 3 bases and 4 bases respectively, with 15 bases between them. CDR3 amino acids: CASSYVVGRLETQYF. CDR3 nucleotide sequence: TGTGCCAGCAGTTATGTCGTGGGGAGGTTAGAGACCCAGTACTTC.

The chain combines TRBV7-8 with TRBJ2-3, with TRBD2 identical over 8 bases. V gave up 0 bases and J gave up 2 bases; unmatched junction bases: 4. The CDR3 length is 16 residues. In germline, CDR1 is SGHVS, CDR2 FQNEAQ. CDR3 sequence: CASSLAPGGPTDTQYF. CDR3 DNA: TGTGCCAGCAGCTTAGCACCGGGGGGGCCCACAGATACGCAGTATTTT.

This clone was recorded once. CDR3 sequence (DNA): TGTGCCAGCAGCAGTCCCGGGACAGGGACGTATGGCTACACCTTC. Amino acid sequence: CASSSPGTGTYGYTF. The chain employs TRBV27 and TRBJ1-2; 9 positions match TRBD1. This CDR3 is built from 15 residues. V shed 6 bases and J 5 bases; nucleotides not matched to a gene: 10. CDR1 is MNHEY, CDR2 SMNVEV, per germline (reference sequence).

The chain joins TRBV5-6 to TRBJ1-4; D might be TRBD1 (6 bases). The germline V gene encodes CDR1 SGHDT and CDR2 YYEEEE. The CDR3 is 13 amino acids. V was pared by 1 base and J by 7 bases, with 8 bases between. The CDR3 protein is CASSLHRVEKLFF. DNA for the CDR3: TGTGCCAGCAGCTTGCACAGGGTTGAAAAACTGTTTTTT. Full variable domain (outside the CDR3, taken from reference TRBV5-6 and TRBJ1-4): DAGVTQSPTHLIKTRGQQVTLRCSPKSGHDTVSWYQQALGQGPQFIFQYYEEEERQRGNFPDRFSGHQFPNYSSELNVNALLLGDSALYLCASSLHRVEKLFFGSGTQLSVL.

The chain combines TRBV6-5 with TRBJ1-2, with a tentative D call TRBD1 (5 bases). The CDR3 is made up of 14 amino acids. Trimming shortened V by 2 bases and J by 8 bases, and 15 bases separated the two germline ends. The germline V gene encodes CDR1 MNHEY and CDR2 SVGAGI. The CDR3 DNA reads TGTGCCAGCAGTTACGGGGCAGCCGGAGGGGGCTACACCTTC. Translating gives CASSYGAAGGGYTF.

V is TRBV7-2 and J is TRBJ2-7; 7 bases fit TRBD1. Germline CDR1 is SGHTA and CDR2 is FQGNSA. CDR3 size: 14 residues. V dropped 3 bases and J dropped 2; count of bases not matched to a gene: 4. In nucleotides, the CDR3 is TGTGCCAGCAGCTTCACGGACAGGACCTACGAGCAGTACTTC. It is translated as CASSFTDRTYEQYF. The full variable domain, its missing parts supplied by reference TRBV7-2 and TRBJ2-7, is GAGVSQSPSNKVTEKGKDVELRCDPISGHTALYWYRQSLGQGLEFLIYFQGNSAPDKSGLPSDRFSAERTGGSVSTLTIQRTQQEDSAVYLCASSFTDRTYEQYFGPGTRLTVT.

V gene TRBV7-8 combines with J gene TRBJ2-3; maybe TRBD2 (7 bases). With 5 bases removed from V and 8 bases from J, the gap between germline ends came to 11 bases. Germline loops: CDR1 SGHVS, CDR2 FQNEAQ. The CDR3 covers 12 residues. This CDR3 reads CASSPGGLTQYF. Written as DNA, the CDR3 is TGTGCCAGCAGCCCCGGGGGGCTTACGCAGTATTTT.